Given below is one TCR beta chain in context. The method was immunoSEQ multiplex PCR; TCRdb's version includes in-frame clones alone and lacks a portion of them. The table includes some 140,000 clones, around 78% detected once. CDR1 is SQVTM, CDR2 ANQGSEA, per germline. The CDR3 spans 17 residues. J was trimmed by 4 bases and V by 3 bases; bases with no gene match: 13. This specimen belongs to a study of blood T cell repertoires in COVID-19. The clonotype was recovered from a human donor in a cohort sampled during active COVID-19. The sample was peripheral blood. This rearrangement joins TRBV29-1 to TRBJ2-1, with TRBD2 matching 9 bases. For the CDR3, the DNA is TGCAGCGTTGAGAGTAGCGGGGGCCCGTTCCTATACAATGAGCAGTTCTTC. The encoded protein is CSVESSGGPFLYNEQFF.